The source of this TCR beta chain is a study of cytomegalovirus exposure and HLA in healthy donors. A remark on this clone: Its specificity is not known.

Notes on the study in general: Rarity characterized most TCR sequences, yet some public TCRs appeared in many donors. Associated with cytomegalovirus, according to the listing, were around 160 TCR beta chains. Most subjects had HLA-A and HLA-B alleles reportedly predicted accurately by TCR beta sequences.

In the PCR, 60 Vbeta and 13 Jbeta primers were used. This table comes from immunoSEQ multiplex PCR, and its TCRdb copy is limited to in-frame clones, with some not included. The sample yields fewer than 200,000 clones, roughly 87% seen once. The CDR3 contains 15 residues. The junction had 11 bases not matched to a gene; V was cut back by 7 bases and J by 6 bases. Germline assignment: CDR1 SNHLY and CDR2 FYNNEI. Sequencing was done on a sample of PBMCs. This TCR was sampled from a man aged 50 to 59 in good health and CMV-seronegative. The V gene is TRBV2, the J gene TRBJ2-3; TRBD2 aligns across 9 bases. CDR3 coding DNA: TGTGCCAGCAACGCTGCTAGCGGGATTTTTGATACGCAGTATTTT. Its protein is CASNAASGIFDTQYF.